This T cell receptor (beta chain) was found in a study of T cell repertoires in cytomegalovirus infection. The CDR3 loop spans 14 amino acids. Germline CDR1 SGHTA, CDR2 FQGNSA. V lost 2 bases to trimming and J lost 8 bases, with 10 bases between them. This clonotype was seen many times. The antigen is unknown. MiXCR, applied by TCRdb to the reads, yields one record per CDR3 protein. The profile covers roughly 49,000 distinct CDR3 sequences, with 20% to 25% appearing a single time and about 18% taken by the ten largest. Sample: PBMCs, sequenced either directly or after in vitro stimulation (not recorded which). The rearrangement joins TRBV7-2 to TRBJ1-6; TRBD1 might be the D (5 bases). The origin of this receptor is a human donor in good health (CMV status not recorded). Some clones in this sample may be carry-over from other donors' samples. Written as DNA, the CDR3 is TGTGCCAGCAGCTTATATGGGGGTTATTCACCCCTCCACTTT. Amino acids: CASSLYGGYSPLHF.